This T cell receptor beta chain was found in a study of blood T cell repertoires in COVID-19. Study at large: There were acute and convalescent COVID-19 samples, and they came from the United States, Italy and Spain. PBMCs, B-cell-depleted T cells, or T cells were the source of the cDNA or gDNA that made up the material.

As processed by the authors: Estimates of nucleated cell counts were drawn from the amplification of reference gene primers. The data were produced by immunoSEQ multiplex PCR, yet TCRdb's version contains in-frame clones alone and is incomplete. V and J calls and clone size are those listed in that table; D and trimming were worked out from the DNA. This sample carries a few hundred thousand clones, 86% of them seen once, and the ten largest clones take around 1.5%. V lost 4 bases, J lost 7 bases, and 14 bases lay in between. CDR3 length equals 15 residues. Per germline, CDR1 ENHRY and CDR2 SYGVKD. Specimen: peripheral blood. The receptor comes from a woman between 50 and 59 years old with acute or convalescent COVID-19. V usage is TRBV10-3 and J usage is TRBJ1-6; D uncertain. The CDR3 nucleotides are TGTGCCATCAGTGCTGTTGGGCCAGGAAATTCACCCCTCCACTTT. Amino acid sequence: CAISAVGPGNSPLHF.